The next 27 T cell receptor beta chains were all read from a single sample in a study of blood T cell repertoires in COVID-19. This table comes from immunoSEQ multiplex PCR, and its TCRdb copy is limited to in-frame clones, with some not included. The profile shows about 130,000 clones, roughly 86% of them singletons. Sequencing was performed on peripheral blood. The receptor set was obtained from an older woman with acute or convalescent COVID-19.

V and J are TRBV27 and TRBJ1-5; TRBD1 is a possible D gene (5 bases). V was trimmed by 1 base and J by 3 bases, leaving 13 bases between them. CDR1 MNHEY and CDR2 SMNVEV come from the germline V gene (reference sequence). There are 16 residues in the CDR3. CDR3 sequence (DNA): TGTGCCAGCAGTTTATACCCACAGGAGCTCAATCAGCCCCAGCATTTT. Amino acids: CASSLYPQELNQPQHF.

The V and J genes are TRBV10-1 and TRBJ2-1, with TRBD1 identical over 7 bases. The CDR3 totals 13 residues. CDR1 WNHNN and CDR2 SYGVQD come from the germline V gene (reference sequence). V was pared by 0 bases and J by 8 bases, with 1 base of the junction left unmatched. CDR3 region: CASSESGGDEQFF. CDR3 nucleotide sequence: TGCGCCAGCAGTGAGTCAGGGGGCGATGAGCAGTTCTTC.

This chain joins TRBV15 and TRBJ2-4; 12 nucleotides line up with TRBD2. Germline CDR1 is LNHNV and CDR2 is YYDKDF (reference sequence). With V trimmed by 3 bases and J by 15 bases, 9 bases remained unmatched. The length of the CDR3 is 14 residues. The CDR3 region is CATSSRTSGAPSYF. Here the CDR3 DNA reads TGTGCCACCAGCAGCAGGACTAGCGGGGCCCCTTCGTACTTC.

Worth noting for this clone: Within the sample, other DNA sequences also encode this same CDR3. The CDR3 protein is CASSLGDSNYGYTF. For the CDR3, the DNA is TGCGCCAGCAGCTTGGGAGATTCTAACTATGGCTACACCTTC. The genes are TRBV5-1 and TRBJ1-2, with unresolved D. The germline gives CDR1 SGHRS, CDR2 YFSETQ. This CDR3 is built from 14 residues. V was trimmed by 0 bases and J by 0 bases, leaving 6 bases between them.

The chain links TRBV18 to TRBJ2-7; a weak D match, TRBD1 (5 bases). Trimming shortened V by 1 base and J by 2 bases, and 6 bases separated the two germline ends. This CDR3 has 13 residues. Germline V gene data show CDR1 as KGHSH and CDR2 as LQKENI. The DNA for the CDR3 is TGTGCCAGCTCACCACAGACAGCCTACGAGCAGTACTTC. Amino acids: CASSPQTAYEQYF. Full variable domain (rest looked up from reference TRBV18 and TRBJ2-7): NAGVMQNPRHLVRRRGQEARLRCSPMKGHSHVYWYRQLPEEGLKFMVYLQKENIIDESGMPKERFSAEFPKEGPSILRIQQVVRGDSAAYFCASSPQTAYEQYFGPGTRLTVT.

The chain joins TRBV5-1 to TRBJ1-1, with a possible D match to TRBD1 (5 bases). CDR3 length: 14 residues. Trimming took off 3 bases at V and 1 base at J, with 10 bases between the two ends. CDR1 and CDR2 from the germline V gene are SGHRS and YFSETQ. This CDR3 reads CASSSLDKNTEAFF. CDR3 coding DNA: TGCGCCAGCAGCTCCCTGGACAAGAACACTGAAGCTTTCTTT. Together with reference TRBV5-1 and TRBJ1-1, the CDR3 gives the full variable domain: KAGVTQTPRYLIKTRGQQVTLSCSPISGHRSVSWYQQTPGQGLQFLFEYFSETQRNKGNFPGRFSGRQFSNSRSEMNVSTLELGDSALYLCASSSLDKNTEAFFGQGTRLTVV.

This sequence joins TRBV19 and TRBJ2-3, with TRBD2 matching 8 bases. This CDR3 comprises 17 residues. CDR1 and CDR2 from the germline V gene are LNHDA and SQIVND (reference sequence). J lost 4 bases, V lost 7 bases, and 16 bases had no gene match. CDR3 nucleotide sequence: TGTGCCAGTACTTCTGTCGCCAGCGGGAGAGGAGCAGATACGCAGTATTTT. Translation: CASTSVASGRGADTQYF.

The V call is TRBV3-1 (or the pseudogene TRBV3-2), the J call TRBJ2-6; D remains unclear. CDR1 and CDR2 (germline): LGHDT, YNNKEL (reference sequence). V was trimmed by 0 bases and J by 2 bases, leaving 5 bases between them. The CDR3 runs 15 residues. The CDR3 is CASSQDRTGANVLTF. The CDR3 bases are TGTGCCAGCAGCCAAGACAGGACTGGGGCCAACGTCCTGACTTTC.

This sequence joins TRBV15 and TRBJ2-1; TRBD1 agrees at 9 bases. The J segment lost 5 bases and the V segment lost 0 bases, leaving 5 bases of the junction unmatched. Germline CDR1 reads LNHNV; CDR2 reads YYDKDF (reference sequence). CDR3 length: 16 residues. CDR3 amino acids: CATSRDANRGHNEQFF. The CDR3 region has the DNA TGTGCCACCAGCAGAGACGCTAACAGGGGGCACAATGAGCAGTTCTTC.

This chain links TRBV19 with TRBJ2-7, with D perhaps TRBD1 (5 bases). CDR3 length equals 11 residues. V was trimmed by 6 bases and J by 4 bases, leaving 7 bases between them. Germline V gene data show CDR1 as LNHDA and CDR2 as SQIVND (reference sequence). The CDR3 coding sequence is TGTGCCAGTAGCGACAGTTACGAGCAGTACTTC. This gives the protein CASSDSYEQYF.

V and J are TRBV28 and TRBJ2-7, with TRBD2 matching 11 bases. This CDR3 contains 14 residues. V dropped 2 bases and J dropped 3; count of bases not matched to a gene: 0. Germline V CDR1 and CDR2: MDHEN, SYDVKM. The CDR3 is CASSLLAGGYEQYF. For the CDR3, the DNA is TGTGCCAGCAGTTTACTAGCGGGGGGCTACGAGCAGTACTTC.

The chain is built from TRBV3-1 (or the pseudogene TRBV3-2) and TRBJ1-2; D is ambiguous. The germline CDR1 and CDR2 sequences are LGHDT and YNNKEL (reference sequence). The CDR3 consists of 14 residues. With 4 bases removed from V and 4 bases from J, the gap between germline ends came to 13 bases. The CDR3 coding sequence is TGTGCCAGCAGCCCCCTTGGAGGGATCTATGGCTACACCTTC. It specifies CASSPLGGIYGYTF.

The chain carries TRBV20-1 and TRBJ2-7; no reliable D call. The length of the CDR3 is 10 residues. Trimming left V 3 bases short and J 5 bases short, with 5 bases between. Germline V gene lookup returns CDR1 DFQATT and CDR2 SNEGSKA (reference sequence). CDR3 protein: CSARKHEQYF. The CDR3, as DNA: TGCAGTGCTAGGAAGCACGAGCAGTACTTC.

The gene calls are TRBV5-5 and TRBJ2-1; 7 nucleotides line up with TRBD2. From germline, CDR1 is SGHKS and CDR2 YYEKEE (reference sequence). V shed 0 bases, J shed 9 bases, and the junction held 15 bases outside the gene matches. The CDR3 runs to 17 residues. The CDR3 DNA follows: TGTGCCAGCAGCTTGGTAGGGCAGCGGGGAGGAGTTTTTGAGCAGTTCTTC. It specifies CASSLVGQRGGVFEQFF.

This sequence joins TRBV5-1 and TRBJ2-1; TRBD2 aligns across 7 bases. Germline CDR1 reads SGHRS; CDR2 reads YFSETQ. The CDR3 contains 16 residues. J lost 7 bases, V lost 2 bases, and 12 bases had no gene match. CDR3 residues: CASSLTPAGVGNEQFF. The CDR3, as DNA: TGCGCCAGCAGCTTAACGCCGGCGGGAGTAGGTAATGAGCAGTTCTTC.

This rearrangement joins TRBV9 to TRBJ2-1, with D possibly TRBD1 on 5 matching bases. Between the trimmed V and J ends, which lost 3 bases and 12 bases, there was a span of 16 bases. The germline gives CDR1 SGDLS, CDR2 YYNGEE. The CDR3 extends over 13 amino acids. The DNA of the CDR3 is TGTGCCAGCAGCGACGCCCTAGGGGCCCCGCAGTTCTTC. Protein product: CASSDALGAPQFF.

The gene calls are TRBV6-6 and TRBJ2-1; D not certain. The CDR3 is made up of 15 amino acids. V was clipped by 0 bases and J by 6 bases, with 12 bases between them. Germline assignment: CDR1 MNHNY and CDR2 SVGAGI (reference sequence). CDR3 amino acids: CASSYSTDTSNEQFF. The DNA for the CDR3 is TGTGCCAGCAGTTACTCGACTGATACCAGCAATGAGCAGTTCTTC.

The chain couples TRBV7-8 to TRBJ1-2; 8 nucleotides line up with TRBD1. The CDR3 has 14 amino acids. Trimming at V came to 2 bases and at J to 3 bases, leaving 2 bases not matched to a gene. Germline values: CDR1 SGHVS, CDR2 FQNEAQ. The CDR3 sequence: CASSLSDRDYGYTF. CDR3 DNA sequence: TGTGCCAGCAGCTTATCGGACAGGGACTATGGCTACACCTTC.

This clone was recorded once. DNA for the CDR3: TGTGCCAGCAGCTTAACATCCGGGAGAACTGGCTACACCTTC. Protein: CASSLTSGRTGYTF. J is TRBJ1-2 and V is TRBV7-9; D is ambiguous. The V gene lost 2 bases and the J gene lost 7 bases, with 14 bases spanning the gap. Germline CDR1 is SEHNR and CDR2 is FQNEAQ (reference sequence). The CDR3 has 14 amino acids.

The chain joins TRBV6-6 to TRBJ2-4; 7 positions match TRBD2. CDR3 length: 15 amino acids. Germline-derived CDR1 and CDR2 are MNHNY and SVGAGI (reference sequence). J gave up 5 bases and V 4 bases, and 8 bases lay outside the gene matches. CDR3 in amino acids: CASSWGGGAENIQYF. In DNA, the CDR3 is TGTGCCAGCAGTTGGGGGGGAGGGGCGGAAAACATTCAGTACTTC.

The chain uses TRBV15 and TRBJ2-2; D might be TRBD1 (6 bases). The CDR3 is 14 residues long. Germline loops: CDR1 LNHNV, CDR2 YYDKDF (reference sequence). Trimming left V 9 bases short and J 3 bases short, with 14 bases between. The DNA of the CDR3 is TGTGCCACGATGGGGGCCGAGTACACCGGGGAGCTGTTTTTT. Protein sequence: CATMGAEYTGELFF.

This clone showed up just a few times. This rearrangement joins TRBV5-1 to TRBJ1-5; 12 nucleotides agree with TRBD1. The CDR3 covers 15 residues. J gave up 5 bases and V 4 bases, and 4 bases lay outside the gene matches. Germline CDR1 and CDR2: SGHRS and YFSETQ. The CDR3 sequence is CASSPGTGGHQPQHF. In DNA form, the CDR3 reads TGCGCCAGCAGCCCCGGGACAGGGGGCCATCAGCCCCAGCATTTT.

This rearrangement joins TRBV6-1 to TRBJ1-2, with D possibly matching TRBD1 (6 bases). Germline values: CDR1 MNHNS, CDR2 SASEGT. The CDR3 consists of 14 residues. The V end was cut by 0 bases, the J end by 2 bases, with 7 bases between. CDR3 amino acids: CASSEAGGNYGYTF. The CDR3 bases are TGTGCCAGCAGTGAAGCAGGGGGAAACTATGGCTACACCTTC.

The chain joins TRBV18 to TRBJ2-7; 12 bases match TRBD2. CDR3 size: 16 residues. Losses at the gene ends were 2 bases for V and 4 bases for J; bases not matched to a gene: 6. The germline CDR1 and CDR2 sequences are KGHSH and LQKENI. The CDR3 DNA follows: TGTGCCAGCTCACCATCCGGACTAGCGGGACAGTACGAGCAGTACTTC. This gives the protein CASSPSGLAGQYEQYF.

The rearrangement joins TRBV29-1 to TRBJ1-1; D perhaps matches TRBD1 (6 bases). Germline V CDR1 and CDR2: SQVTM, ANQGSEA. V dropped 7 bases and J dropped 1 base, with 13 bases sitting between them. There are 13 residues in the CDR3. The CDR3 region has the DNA TGCAGCGCCGAGGGACACTCGAACACTGAAGCTTTCTTT. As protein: CSAEGHSNTEAFF.

Here the CDR3 reads CASSLEDSNQPQHF. DNA for the CDR3: TGTGCCAGTAGTCTGGAGGATAGCAATCAGCCCCAGCATTTT. The chain carries TRBV19 and TRBJ1-5; D gene ambiguous. The CDR3 extends over 14 amino acids. V was clipped by 5 bases and J by 0 bases, with 8 bases between them. Germline V gene data show CDR1 as LNHDA and CDR2 as SQIVND (reference sequence). The full variable domain, with the rest looked up from reference TRBV19 and TRBJ1-5, is DGGITQSPKYLFRKEGQNVTLSCEQNLNHDAMYWYRQDPGQGLRLIYYSQIVNDFQKGDIAEGYSVSREKKESFPLTVTSAQKNPTAFYLCASSLEDSNQPQHFGDGTRLSIL.

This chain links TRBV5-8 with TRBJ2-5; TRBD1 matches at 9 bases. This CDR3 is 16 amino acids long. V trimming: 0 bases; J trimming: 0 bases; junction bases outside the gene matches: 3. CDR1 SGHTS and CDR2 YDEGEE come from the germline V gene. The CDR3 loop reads CASSLGQGGYQETQYF. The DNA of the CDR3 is TGTGCCAGCAGCTTGGGACAGGGGGGGTACCAAGAGACCCAGTACTTC.